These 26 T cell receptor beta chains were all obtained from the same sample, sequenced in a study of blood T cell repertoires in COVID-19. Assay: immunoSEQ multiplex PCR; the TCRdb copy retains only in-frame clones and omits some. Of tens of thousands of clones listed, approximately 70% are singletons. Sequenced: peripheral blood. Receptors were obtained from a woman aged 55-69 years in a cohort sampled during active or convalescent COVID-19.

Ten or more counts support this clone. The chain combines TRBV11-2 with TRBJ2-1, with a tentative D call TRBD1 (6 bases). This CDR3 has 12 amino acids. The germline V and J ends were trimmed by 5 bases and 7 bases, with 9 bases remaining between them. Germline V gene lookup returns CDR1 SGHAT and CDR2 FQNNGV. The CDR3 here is CASSLTGNEQFF. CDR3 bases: TGTGCCAGCAGCCTTACAGGGAATGAGCAGTTCTTC.

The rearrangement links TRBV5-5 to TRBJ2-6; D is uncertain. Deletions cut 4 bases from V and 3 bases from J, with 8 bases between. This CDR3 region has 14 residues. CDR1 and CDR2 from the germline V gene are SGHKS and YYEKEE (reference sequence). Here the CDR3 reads CASSKIFGANVLTF. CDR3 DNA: TGTGCCAGCAGCAAAATCTTTGGGGCCAACGTCCTGACTTTC.

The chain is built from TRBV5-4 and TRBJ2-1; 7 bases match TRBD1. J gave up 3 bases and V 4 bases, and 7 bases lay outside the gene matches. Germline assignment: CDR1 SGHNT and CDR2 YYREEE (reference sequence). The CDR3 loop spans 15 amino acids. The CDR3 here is CASSPGTAGYNEQFF. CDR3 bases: TGTGCCAGCAGCCCCGGGACAGCCGGCTACAATGAGCAGTTCTTC.

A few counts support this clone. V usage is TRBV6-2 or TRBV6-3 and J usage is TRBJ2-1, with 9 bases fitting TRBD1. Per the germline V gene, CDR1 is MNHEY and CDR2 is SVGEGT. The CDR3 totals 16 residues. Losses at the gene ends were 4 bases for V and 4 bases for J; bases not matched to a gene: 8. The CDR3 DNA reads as TGTGCCAGCAGTTTCGACGACAGGGGGTATTACAATGAGCAGTTCTTC. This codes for CASSFDDRGYYNEQFF.

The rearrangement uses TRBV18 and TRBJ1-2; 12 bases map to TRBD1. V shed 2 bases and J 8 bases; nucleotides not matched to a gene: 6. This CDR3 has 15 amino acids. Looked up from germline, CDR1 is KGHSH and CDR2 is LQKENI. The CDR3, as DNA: TGTGCCAGCTCACCATCGGGACAGGGGGCTTACGGCTACACCTTC. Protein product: CASSPSGQGAYGYTF.

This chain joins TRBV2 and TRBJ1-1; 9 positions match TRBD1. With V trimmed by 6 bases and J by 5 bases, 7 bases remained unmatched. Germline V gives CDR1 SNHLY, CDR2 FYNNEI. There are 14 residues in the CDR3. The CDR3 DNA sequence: TGTGCCAGCAGCACTAACAGGGGGCTTACTGAAGCTTTCTTT. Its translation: CASSTNRGLTEAFF.

The CDR3 nucleotides are TGCAGTGCTAGTAGGGACAAGGGGACCTATAGCAATCAGCCCCAGCATTTT. It yields the protein CSASRDKGTYSNQPQHF. The chain couples TRBV20-1 to TRBJ1-5; tentative D call: TRBD1 (6 bases). The CDR3 loop spans 17 amino acids. Trimming took 3 bases from V and 0 from J, leaving 18 bases between them. The V gene's germline CDR1 is DFQATT and CDR2 SNEGSKA (reference sequence).

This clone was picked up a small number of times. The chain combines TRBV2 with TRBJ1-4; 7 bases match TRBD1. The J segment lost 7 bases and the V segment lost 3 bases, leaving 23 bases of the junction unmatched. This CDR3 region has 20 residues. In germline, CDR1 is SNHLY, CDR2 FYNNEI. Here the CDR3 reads CASSDTGLLSAPGGGEKLFF. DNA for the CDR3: TGTGCCAGCAGTGATACCGGCTTACTGTCGGCCCCAGGGGGTGGTGAAAAACTGTTTTTT.

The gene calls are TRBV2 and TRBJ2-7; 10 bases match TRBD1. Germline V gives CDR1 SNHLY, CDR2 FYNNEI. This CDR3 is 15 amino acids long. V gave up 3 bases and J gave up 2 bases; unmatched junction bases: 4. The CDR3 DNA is TGTGCCAGCAGTGACTTTGGGACAGGGGCCTACGAGCAGTACTTC. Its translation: CASSDFGTGAYEQYF.

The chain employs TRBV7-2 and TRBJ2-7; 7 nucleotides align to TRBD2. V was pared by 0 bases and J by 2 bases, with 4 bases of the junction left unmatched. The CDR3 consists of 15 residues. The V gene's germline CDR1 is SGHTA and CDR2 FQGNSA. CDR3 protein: CASSLAASGAYEQYF. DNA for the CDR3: TGTGCCAGCAGCTTAGCGGCTAGCGGAGCCTACGAGCAGTACTTC.

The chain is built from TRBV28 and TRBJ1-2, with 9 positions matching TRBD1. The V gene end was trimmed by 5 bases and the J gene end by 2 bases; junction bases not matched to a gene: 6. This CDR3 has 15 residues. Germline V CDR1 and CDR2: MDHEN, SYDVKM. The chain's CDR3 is CASSVGQGINYGYTF. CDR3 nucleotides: TGTGCCAGCAGTGTTGGACAGGGGATAAACTATGGCTACACCTTC.

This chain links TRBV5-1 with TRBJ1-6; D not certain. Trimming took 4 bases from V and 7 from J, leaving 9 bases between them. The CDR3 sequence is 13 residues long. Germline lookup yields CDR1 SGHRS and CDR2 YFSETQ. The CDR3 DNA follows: TGCGCCAGCAGCGCACTAGACAATTCACCCCTCCACTTT. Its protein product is CASSALDNSPLHF. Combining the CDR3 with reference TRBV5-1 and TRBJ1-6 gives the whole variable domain KAGVTQTPRYLIKTRGQQVTLSCSPISGHRSVSWYQQTPGQGLQFLFEYFSETQRNKGNFPGRFSGRQFSNSRSEMNVSTLELGDSALYLCASSALDNSPLHFGNGTRLTVT.

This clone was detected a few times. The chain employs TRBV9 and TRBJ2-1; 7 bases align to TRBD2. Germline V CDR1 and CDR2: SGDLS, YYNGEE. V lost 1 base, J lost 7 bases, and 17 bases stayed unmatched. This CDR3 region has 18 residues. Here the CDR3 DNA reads TGTGCCAGCAGCGTAACTATAGCGGGCGTTAGCTTAGGGAATGAGCAGTTCTTC. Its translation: CASSVTIAGVSLGNEQFF.

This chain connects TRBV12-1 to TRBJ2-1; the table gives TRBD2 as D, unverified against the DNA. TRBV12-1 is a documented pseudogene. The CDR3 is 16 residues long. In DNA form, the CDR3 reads TGTGCCAGCAGCCCCTGGGTCGGGGGGGGCGACAATGAGCAGTTCTTC. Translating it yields CASSPWVGGGDNEQFF.

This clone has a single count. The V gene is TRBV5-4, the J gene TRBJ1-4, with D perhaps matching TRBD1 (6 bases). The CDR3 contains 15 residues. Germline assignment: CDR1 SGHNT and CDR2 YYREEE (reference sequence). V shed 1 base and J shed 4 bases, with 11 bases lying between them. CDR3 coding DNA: TGTGCCAGCAGCTTGAGGGCAGGGGTTAATGAAAAACTGTTTTTT. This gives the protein CASSLRAGVNEKLFF.

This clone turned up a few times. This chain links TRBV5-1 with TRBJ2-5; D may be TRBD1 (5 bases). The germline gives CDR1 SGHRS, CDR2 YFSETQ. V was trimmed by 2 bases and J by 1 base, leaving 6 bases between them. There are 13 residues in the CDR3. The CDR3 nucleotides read TGCGCCAGCAGCTTTCAGGGCCAAGAGACCCAGTACTTC. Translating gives CASSFQGQETQYF.

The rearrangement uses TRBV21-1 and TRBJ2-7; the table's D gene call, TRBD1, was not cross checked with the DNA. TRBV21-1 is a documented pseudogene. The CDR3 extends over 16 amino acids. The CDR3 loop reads CASSKGGPKSSYEQYF. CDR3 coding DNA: TGTGCCAGCAGCAAAGGGGGGCCCAAGAGCTCCTACGAGCAGTACTTC.

CDR3 coding DNA: TGTGCCAGCAGCGCGGGAGGCGGCTATGGCTACACCTTC. Translating it yields CASSAGGGYGYTF. V usage is TRBV7-9 and J usage is TRBJ1-2, with no clear D. Germline CDR1 and CDR2: SEHNR and FQNEAQ (reference sequence). The V gene lost 5 bases and the J gene lost 4 bases, with 11 bases spanning the gap. CDR3 length equals 13 residues.

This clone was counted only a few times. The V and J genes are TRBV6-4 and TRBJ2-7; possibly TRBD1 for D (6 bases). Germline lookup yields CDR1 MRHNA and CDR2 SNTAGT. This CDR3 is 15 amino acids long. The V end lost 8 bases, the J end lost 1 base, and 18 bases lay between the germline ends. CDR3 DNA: TGTGCCAGCTCCCTGGAACAGGGCGAGTCCTACGAGCAGTACTTC. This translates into CASSLEQGESYEQYF.

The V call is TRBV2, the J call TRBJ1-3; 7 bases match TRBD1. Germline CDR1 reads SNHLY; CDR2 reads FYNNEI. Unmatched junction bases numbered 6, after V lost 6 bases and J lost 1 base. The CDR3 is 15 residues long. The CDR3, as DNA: TGTGCCAGCAGATCACAGGGGAGGTCTGGAAACACCATATATTTT. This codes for CASRSQGRSGNTIYF.

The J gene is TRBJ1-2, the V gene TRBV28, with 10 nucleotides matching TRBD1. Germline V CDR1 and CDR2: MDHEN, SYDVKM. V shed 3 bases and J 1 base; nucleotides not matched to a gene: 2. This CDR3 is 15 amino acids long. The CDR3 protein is CASSFGQGDNYGYTF. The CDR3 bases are TGTGCCAGCAGTTTTGGACAGGGGGATAACTATGGCTACACCTTC.

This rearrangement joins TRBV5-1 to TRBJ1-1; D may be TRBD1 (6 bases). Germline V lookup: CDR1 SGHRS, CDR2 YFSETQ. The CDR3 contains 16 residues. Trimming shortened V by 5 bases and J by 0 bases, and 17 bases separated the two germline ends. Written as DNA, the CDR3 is TGCGCCAGCAGTTACATCAGGGGCGGCATGAACACTGAAGCTTTCTTT. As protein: CASSYIRGGMNTEAFF.

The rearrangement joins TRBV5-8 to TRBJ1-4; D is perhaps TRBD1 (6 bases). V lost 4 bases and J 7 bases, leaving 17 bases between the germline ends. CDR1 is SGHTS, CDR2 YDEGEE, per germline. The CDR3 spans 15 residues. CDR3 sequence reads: CASSRGGGALEKLFF. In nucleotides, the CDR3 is TGTGCCAGCAGCCGAGGCGGGGGGGCCCTTGAAAAACTGTTTTTT.

The CDR3 sequence: CASRHVYLSGGEQFF. The CDR3 coding sequence is TGTGCCAGCCGCCATGTTTACCTCTCGGGGGGGGAGCAGTTCTTC. The chain has TRBV6-6 and TRBJ2-1; TRBD2 agrees at 8 bases. This CDR3 has 15 residues. The germline V gene has CDR1 MNHNY and CDR2 SVGAGI (reference sequence). V was pared by 8 bases and J by 10 bases, with 16 bases of the junction left unmatched.

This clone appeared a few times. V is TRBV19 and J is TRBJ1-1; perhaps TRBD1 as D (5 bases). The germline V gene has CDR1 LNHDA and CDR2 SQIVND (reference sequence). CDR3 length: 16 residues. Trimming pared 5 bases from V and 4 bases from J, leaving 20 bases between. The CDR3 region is CASSSGRRGVGTEAFF. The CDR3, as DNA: TGTGCCAGTAGTTCCGGACGGCGGGGGGTAGGCACTGAAGCTTTCTTT.

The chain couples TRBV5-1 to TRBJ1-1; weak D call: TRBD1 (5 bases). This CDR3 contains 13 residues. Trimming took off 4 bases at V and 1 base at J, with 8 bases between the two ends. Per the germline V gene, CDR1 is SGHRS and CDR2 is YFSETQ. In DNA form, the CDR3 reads TGCGCCAGCAGCAGCGGGGCGAACACTGAAGCTTTCTTT. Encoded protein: CASSSGANTEAFF.